This T cell receptor beta chain originates from a study of blood T cell repertoires in COVID-19. Study-level information: Acute and convalescent COVID-19 samples came from the United States, Italy and Spain. PBMCs, B-cell-depleted T cells, or T cells were the source of the cDNA or gDNA that made up the material.

In the original workflow: Researchers report that nucleated cell counts were estimated from reference gene primer amplification. The assay was immunoSEQ multiplex PCR, and TCRdb's table has in-frame clones only and misses some. Clonal size and the V and J genes are those of that table, whereas D and trimming came from the DNA. The sample lists roughly 440,000 clones; about 87% were seen once. The CDR3 spans 13 residues. V lost 2 bases and J 7 bases, leaving 9 bases between the germline ends. The germline V gene has CDR1 MGHRA and CDR2 YSYEKL. The TCR was taken from a woman aged 50 to 65 with COVID-19, enrolled during active disease. V and J are TRBV4-1 and TRBJ1-3; no firm D call. Sample: peripheral blood. CDR3 nucleotide sequence: TGCGCCAGCAGCCAAAGGGCGGGGAACACCATATATTTT. Encoded protein: CASSQRAGNTIYF.